This T cell receptor beta chain came from a study of blood T cell repertoires in COVID-19. Overall study context: COVID-19 samples from acute and convalescent phases originated in the United States, Italy and Spain. Sample material is recorded as cDNA or gDNA derived from T cells, B-cell-depleted T cells, or PBMCs.

As handled by the study authors: Quantification of nucleated cells was approximated via reference gene primer amplification. Profiled with immunoSEQ multiplex PCR; TCRdb holds only in-frame clones, not every one. V and J calls and clone size are those listed in that table; D and trimming were worked out from the DNA. The sample lists over 35,000 clones, roughly 80% occurring once. In germline, CDR1 is KGHDR, CDR2 SFDVKD. With V trimmed by 3 bases and J by 5 bases, 0 bases remained unmatched. The CDR3 covers 12 residues. This rearrangement joins TRBV24-1 to TRBJ2-7, with TRBD1 matching 7 bases. The clonotype originates from a man aged 60 to 75 with active COVID-19. The source material was peripheral blood. CDR3 sequence (DNA): TGTGCCACCAGTGATACAGGGGACGAGCAGTACTTC. It codes for CATSDTGDEQYF.